This T cell receptor beta chain came from a study of blood T cells in healthy people across ages (dated by TCRdb to 2013 to 2016). For the study in its entirety: Template switching captured roughly one uniquely barcoded TCR beta cDNA molecule per two T cells in model experiments. Using the same blood draw, the study looked at two additional independent replicas of 1 million unique cDNA reads for two donors, one aged 18 to 30 and the other aged 80 or older. Four age groups were formed from the donors: young (average approximately 15 years), middle-aged (just under 40), aged (about 68) and long-lived (approximately 80). To track age-related changes in TCR beta repertoire diversity, the study relied on deep sequencing normalized with unique cDNA molecular identifiers. Findings and caveats that apply to the study as a whole: Since profiling was done on bulk unsorted PBMCs, naive and antigen-experienced compartments could not be conclusively compared. The percentage of naive T cells measured by flow cytometry correlated strongly with observed TCR beta diversity. As age increased, observed TCR beta diversity per million T cells dropped in a roughly linear way, and a significant reduction was already evident by age 40. Because the CMV infection status of the donors was unknown, age-related changes in expanded clonotypes may potentially have been confounded. Total diversity estimates from one million sequenced T cells were considered lower bounds and underestimates. Compared with the aged group, the long-lived group had more naive CD4+ T cells, fewer expanded clones and increased TCR diversity, a pattern suggesting age selection.

From the germline V gene (reference sequence), CDR1 is DFQATT and CDR2 is SNEGSKA. The cysteine opens and the phenylalanine closes a CDR3 of 15 amino acids. Only the CDR3 DNA is retained, 45 bases long and in frame from the first base. Concerning this clonotype: Its recognized antigen is unknown. Base qualities are missing; no much larger clone stands one base away.

Library generation was performed with 5' RACE. These reads were obtained on an Illumina HiSeq 2500. A second about 7 to 11 cycle PCR used a sample-barcoded 5' primer and a J-beta primer mix. A unique molecular identifier was introduced onto each TCR beta cDNA molecule by a template-switch 5' adaptor carrying 12 random nucleotides. At least 2.5 million CDR3-containing paired-end reads were obtained from each sample. First-strand cDNA was synthesized from all RNA with the Mint cDNA synthesis kit, primed by a TRBC-specific oligonucleotide. After uracil-DNA glycosylase treatment, a first 18-cycle PCR used universal primers M1SS and BC2_uni_R on all cDNA. Regarding the original processing steps: Each sample was normalized by randomly selecting 1 million high-quality reads, each carrying a distinct molecular identifier. Reads with shared molecular identifiers were discarded instead of being binned into consensus sequences. MiTCR, run with a Q25 quality threshold and the strictest error-elimination algorithm, handled CDR3 identification, clonotype clustering and error correction. A nonparametric unseen species model using Euler transformation provided a lower-bound estimate of total TCR beta diversity. TCRdb itself trimmed the public reads at Q25 with fastp, ran MiXCR and retained productive beta chains. CDR3 protein sequences are deduplicated, and each keeps its most common genes and DNA. The V and J calls and clone size are TCRdb's, not the authors'. The sample table contains 750,000 to 950,000 distinct CDR3 sequences; only one count was recorded for roughly 24% of them. In total, the top ten clones hold under 3% of the sample.

The roughly 37 donors, aged about 6 to 95 years, were systemically healthy Caucasian individuals from Russia. Roughly 10 milliliters of peripheral blood were collected from each donor into EDTA-treated Vacutainer tubes. Ficoll-Paque density-gradient centrifugation was used to isolate PBMCs, with at least 7 million per sample. Total RNA was extracted from PBMCs with Trizol reagent, with at least 5.5 micrograms obtained per sample. The percentages of naive CD45RAhigh/CD27high T cells were determined by flow cytometry on a PBMC aliquot from every donor. These data were also reused for a study on T cells of mothers and their children. From that second study: Nine systemically healthy Caucasian individuals served as donors, namely three mothers together with their six children. cDNA synthesis consumed the entire amount of extracted RNA, loaded at approximately 1.6 ug RNA in each 15 ul reaction. Sample barcodes and 2-4 random nucleotides were added via the M1S primer in the second PCR. More than 8.5 million TCR beta CDR3 reads were obtained from each mother, and about 3 million reads were obtained from each child. TCR recombination output is similarly shaped by thymic selection in related and unrelated pairs, with a minor effect exerted by inherited differences. Normalized repertoire overlap in related mother-child pairs was always slightly higher than in unrelated mother-child pairs, but the difference was never significant. With a sensitivity of about 100 clones per million clonotypes, no persistent microchimeric T cell clones were detected. Deep NGS was used in the study to compare the TCR beta repertoires of mothers and children and to look for features that separate related mother-child pairs from unrelated individuals. Mothers averaged roughly 36 +/- 4 years of age and children averaged around 10 +/- 4 years. After adapters were ligated using NEBNext reagents, the libraries underwent 100+100 nt paired-end sequencing on an Illumina HiSeq 2000. Mother and child libraries were prepared a month apart and sequenced in separate runs to prevent cross-contamination. Each donor had between about 500,000 and 2,100,000 distinct TCR beta clonotypes identified. Naive TCR beta clonotypes were estimated from low-frequency clonotypes matched to each donor's FACS-determined naive share, without sorting.

The specimen sequenced was blood. The sequence is built from TRBV20-1 and TRBJ2-1; 7 bases in the junction line up with TRBD2. The J call may be incorrect, as the DNA end agrees better with TRBJ2-7. This TCR came from a boy between 5 and 17 years old in good health. CDR3 reads: CSALTGTNPSYEQYF. The DNA sequence follows: TGCAGTGCGTTAACCGGGACTAACCCTTCCTACGAGCAGTACTTC.